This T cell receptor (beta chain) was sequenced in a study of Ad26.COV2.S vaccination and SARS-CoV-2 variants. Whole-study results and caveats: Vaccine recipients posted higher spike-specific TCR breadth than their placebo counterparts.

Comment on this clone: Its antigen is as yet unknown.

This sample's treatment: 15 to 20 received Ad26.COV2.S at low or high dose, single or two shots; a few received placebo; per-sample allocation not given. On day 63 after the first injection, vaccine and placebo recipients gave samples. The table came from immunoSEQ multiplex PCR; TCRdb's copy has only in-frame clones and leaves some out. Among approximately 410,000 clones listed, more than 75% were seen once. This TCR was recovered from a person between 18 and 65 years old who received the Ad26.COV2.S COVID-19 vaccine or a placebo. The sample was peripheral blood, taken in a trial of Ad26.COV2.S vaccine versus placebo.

The CDR3, as DNA: TGCGCCAGCAGCTTGCAGGGGAACACTGAAGCTTTCTTT. Protein: CASSLQGNTEAFF. The rearrangement joins TRBV5-1 to TRBJ1-1; tentative D call: TRBD1 (5 bases). The V end lost 1 base, the J end lost 1 base, and 5 bases lay between the germline ends. Germline lookup yields CDR1 SGHRS and CDR2 YFSETQ. The CDR3 has 13 amino acids.